The rows below give T cell receptor beta chains drawn from one sample of a study. From the 5' RACE reads, TCRdb called clonotypes with MiXCR, one entry per CDR3 protein. This table holds about 62,000 distinct CDR3 sequences, roughly 30% found once. Sequenced material: tumor-infiltrating naive CD4+ T cells sorted from the breast tumor. The receptors were gathered from a female donor with breast cancer. CDR3s include the opening cysteine and the closing phenylalanine or tryptophan. Each record gives: V gene, CDR3 protein.

>TRBV27
CASSPSPLAGGYTGELFF
>TRBV6-2/TRBV6-3
CASSTAYEQYF
>TRBV6-1
CASSEGTGSVTRFF
>TRBV20-1
CSAYGDWGNEQYF
>TRBV2
CASRKGLSVRTQYF
>TRBV2
CASIEILGGHQHF
>TRBV28
CASSLLTGNNQPQHF
>TRBV20-1
CSATIPQDSNQPQHF
>TRBV7-3
CASSQTGSGELFF
>TRBV5-1
CASSLSTNEKLFF
>TRBV29-1
CSVAPSRLYNEQFF
>TRBV7-2
CASSSGTLNTEAFF
>TRBV4-2
CASSQDMRSGNTIYF
>TRBV12-3/TRBV12-4
CASSLGGDTGELFF
>TRBV10-3
CAISRQGTDTQYF
>TRBV5-1
CASSRNTGELFF
>TRBV5-1
CASSTDTSSYNEQFF
>TRBV7-3
CASSLGGTTADTQYF
>TRBV29-1
CSVELDGYTF
>TRBV10-3
CAISEGGKETQYF
>TRBV20-1
CSALQGLTNTEAFF
>TRBV5-1
CASSLEVGSYGYTF
>TRBV29-1
CSATLAGGATDTQYF
>TRBV7-2
CASSLGSQGVREQYF
>TRBV4-3
CASSQGSGSLRTDTQYF
>TRBV4-2
CASSQAGTAGGYQETQYF
>TRBV5-1
CASSLEPGQGLYEQYF
>TRBV9
CASSVGSGRADTGELFF
>TRBV6-2/TRBV6-3
CASSRPRLTANQPQHF
>TRBV3-1
CASSPRQGGNLIYGYAF
>TRBV20-1
CSAKDSNQPQHF